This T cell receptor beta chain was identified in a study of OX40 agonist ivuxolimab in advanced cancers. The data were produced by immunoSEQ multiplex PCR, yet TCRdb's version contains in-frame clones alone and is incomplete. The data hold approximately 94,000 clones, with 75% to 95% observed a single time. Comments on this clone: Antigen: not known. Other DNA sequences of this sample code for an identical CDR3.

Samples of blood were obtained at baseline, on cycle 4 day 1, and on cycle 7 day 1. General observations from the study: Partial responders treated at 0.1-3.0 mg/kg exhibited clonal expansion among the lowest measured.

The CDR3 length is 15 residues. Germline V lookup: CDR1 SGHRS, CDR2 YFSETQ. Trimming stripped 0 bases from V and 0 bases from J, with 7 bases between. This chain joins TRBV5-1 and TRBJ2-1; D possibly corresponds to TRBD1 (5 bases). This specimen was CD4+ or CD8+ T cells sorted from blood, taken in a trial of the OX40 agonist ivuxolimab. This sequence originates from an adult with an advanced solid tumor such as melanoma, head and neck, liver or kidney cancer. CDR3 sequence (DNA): TGCGCCAGCAGCTTGGCAGGGTCCTCCTACAATGAGCAGTTCTTC. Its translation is CASSLAGSSYNEQFF.